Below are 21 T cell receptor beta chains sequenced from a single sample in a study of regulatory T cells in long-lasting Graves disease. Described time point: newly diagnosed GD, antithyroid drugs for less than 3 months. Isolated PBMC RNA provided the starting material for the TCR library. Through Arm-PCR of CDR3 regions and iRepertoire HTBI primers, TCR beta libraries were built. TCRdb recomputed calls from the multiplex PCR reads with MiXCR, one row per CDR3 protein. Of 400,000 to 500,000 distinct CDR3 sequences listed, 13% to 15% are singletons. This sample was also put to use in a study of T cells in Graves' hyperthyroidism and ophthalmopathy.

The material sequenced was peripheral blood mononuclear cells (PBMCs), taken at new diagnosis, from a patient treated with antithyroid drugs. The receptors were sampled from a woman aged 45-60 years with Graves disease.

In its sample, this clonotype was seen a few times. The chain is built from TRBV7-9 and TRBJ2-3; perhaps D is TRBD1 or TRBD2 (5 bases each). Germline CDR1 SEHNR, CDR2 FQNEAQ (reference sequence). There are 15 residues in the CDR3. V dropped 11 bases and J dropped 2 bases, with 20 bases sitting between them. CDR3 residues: CAWKTEDINTDTQYF. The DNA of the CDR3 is TGTGCCTGGAAGACGGAGGACATAAACACAGATACGCAGTATTTT.

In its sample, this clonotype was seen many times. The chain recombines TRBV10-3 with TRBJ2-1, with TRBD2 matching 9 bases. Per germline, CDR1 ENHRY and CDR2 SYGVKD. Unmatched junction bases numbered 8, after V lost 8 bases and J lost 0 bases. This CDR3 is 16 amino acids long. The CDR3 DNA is TGTGCCATCGGGTGGGCTAGCGGGATCTCCTACAATGAGCAGTTCTTC. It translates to CAIGWASGISYNEQFF.

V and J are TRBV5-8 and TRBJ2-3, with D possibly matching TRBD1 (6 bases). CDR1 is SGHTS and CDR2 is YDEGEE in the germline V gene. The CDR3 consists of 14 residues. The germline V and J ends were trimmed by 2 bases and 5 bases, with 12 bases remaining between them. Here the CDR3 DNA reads TGTGCCAGCAGCTTTCAGGGGAGATTAGATACGCAGTATTTT. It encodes CASSFQGRLDTQYF.

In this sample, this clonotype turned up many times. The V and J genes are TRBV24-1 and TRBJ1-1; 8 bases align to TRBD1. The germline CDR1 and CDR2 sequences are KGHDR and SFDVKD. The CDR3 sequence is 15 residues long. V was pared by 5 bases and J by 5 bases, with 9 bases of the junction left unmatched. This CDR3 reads CATSAPIRGQTEAFF. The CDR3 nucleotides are TGTGCCACCAGTGCGCCAATCAGGGGGCAGACTGAAGCTTTCTTT.

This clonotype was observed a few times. Here the CDR3 reads CASSQGRGRGFTKNIQYF. The CDR3 DNA follows: TGCGCCAGCAGCCAAGGCCGTGGGAGGGGGTTTACCAAAAACATTCAGTACTTC. The genes are TRBV4-1 and TRBJ2-4; possible D gene TRBD2, 7 bases. Germline CDR1 MGHRA, CDR2 YSYEKL. CDR3 length: 18 amino acids. The V end was cut by 1 base, the J end by 2 bases, with 18 bases between.

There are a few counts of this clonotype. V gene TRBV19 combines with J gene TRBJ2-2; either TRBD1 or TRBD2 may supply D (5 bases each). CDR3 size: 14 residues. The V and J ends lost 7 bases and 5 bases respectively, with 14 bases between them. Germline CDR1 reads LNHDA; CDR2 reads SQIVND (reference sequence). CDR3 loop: CASNPDEGTGELFF. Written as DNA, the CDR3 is TGTGCCAGTAACCCGGATGAGGGGACCGGGGAGCTGTTTTTT.

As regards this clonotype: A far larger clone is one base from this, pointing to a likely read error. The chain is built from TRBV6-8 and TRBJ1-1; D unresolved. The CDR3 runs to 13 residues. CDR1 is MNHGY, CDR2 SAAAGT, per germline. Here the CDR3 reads CASKVQTGFEALF. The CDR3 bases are TGTGCCAGCAAGGTCCAGACCGGGTTTGAAGCTCTCTTT.

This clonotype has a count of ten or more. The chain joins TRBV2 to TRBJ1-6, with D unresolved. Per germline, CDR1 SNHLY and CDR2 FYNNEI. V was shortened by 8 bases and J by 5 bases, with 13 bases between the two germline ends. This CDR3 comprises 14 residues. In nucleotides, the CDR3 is TGTGCCAGCGACACGGCCGAAAATAATTCACCCCTCCACTTT. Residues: CASDTAENNSPLHF.

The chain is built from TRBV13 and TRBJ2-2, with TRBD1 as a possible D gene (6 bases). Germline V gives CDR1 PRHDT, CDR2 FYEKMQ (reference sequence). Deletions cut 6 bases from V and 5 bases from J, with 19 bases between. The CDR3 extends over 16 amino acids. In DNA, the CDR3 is TGTGCCAGCAGTTATCCCGGGAAGGGGGAGACCGGGGAGCTGTTTTTT. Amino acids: CASSYPGKGETGELFF.

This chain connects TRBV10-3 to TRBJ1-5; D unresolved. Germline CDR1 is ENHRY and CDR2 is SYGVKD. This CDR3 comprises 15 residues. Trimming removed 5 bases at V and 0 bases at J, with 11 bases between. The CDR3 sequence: CAISLDINSNQPQHF. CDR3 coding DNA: TGTGCCATCAGTCTCGACATCAATAGCAATCAGCCCCAGCATTTT.

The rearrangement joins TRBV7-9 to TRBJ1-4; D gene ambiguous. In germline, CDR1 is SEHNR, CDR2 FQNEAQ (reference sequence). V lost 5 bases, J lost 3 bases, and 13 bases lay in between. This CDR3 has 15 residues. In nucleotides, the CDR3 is TGTGCCAGCAGCCTTCAACCGGGATCTAATGAAAAACTGTTTTTT. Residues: CASSLQPGSNEKLFF.

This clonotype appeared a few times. CDR3 nucleotides: TGCAGTGCTAAAAGACTAGCGGGAAAAAATGAGCAGTTCTTC. Protein: CSAKRLAGKNEQFF. J is TRBJ2-1 and V is TRBV20-1; 11 nucleotides align to TRBD2. J was trimmed by 7 bases and V by 4 bases; bases with no gene match: 6. From germline, CDR1 is DFQATT and CDR2 SNEGSKA (reference sequence). The CDR3 totals 14 residues.

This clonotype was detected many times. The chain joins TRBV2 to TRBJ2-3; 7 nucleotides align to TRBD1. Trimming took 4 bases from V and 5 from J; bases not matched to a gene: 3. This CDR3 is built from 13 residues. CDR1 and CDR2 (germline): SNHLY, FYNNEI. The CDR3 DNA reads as TGTGCCAGCAGTGGGACAGGTGAAGATACGCAGTATTTT. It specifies CASSGTGEDTQYF.

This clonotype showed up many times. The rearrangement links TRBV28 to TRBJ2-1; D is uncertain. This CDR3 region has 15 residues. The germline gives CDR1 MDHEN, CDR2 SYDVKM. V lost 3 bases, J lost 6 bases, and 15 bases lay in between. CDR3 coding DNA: TGTGCCAGCAGTTTGTTTTGGGAAGTGTCCAATGAGCAGTTCTTC. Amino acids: CASSLFWEVSNEQFF.

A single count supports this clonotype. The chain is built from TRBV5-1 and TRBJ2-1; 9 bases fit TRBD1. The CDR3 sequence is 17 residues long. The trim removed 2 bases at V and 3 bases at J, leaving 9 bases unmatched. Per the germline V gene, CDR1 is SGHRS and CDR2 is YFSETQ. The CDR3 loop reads CASSFFLTGGDYNEQFF. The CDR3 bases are TGCGCCAGCAGCTTCTTCCTCACAGGGGGCGACTACAATGAGCAGTTCTTC.

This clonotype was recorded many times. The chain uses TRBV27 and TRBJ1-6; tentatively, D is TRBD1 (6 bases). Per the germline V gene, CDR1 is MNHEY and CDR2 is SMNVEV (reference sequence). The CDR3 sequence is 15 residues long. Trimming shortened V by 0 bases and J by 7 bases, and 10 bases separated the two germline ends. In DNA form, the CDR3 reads TGTGCCAGCAGTTTATCGAGGGGGTTGAATTCACCCCTCCACTTT. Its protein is CASSLSRGLNSPLHF.

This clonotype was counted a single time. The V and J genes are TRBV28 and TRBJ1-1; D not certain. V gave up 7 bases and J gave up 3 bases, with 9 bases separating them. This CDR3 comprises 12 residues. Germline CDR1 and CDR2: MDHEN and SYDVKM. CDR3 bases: TGTGCCAGCAACATGAGGGACACTGAAGCTTTCTTT. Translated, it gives CASNMRDTEAFF.

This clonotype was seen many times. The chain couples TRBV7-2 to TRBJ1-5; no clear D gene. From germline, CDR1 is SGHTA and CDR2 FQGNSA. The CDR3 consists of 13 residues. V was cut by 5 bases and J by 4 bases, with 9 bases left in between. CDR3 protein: CASSPTENQPQHF. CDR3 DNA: TGTGCCAGCAGCCCTACAGAGAATCAGCCCCAGCATTTT.

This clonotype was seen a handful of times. CDR3 in DNA: TGTGCCAGCAGCCCCCCGTATCGGTTTGAAGCTTTCTTT. Translating gives CASSPPYRFEAFF. The chain combines TRBV28 with TRBJ1-1, with no clear D. The CDR3 spans 13 residues. Trimming stripped 6 bases from V and 7 bases from J, with 15 bases between. The germline V gene encodes CDR1 MDHEN and CDR2 SYDVKM.

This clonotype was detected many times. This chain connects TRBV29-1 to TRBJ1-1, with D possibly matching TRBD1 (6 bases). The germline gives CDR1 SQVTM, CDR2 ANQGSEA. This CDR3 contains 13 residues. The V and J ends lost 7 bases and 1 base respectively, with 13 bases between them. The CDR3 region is CSAGRTANTEAFF. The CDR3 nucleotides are TGCAGCGCGGGTCGGACAGCGAACACTGAAGCTTTCTTT. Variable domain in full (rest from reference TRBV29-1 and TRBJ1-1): SAVISQKPSRDICQRGTSLTIQCQVDSQVTMMFWYRQQPGQSLTLIATANQGSEATYESGFVIDKFPISRPNLTFSTLTVSNMSPEDSSIYLCSAGRTANTEAFFGQGTRLTVV.

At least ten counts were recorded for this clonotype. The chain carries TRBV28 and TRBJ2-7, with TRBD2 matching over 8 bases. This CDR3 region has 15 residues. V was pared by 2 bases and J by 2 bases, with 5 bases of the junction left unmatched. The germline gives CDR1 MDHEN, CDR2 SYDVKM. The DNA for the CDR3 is TGTGCCAGCAGTTTAAAGCGGGAGTTTCCCTACGAGCAGTACTTC. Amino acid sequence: CASSLKREFPYEQYF. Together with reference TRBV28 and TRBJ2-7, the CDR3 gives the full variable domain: DVKVTQSSRYLVKRTGEKVFLECVQDMDHENMFWYRQDPGLGLRLIYFSYDVKMKEKGDIPEGYSVSREKKERFSLILESASTNQTSMYLCASSLKREFPYEQYFGPGTRLTVT.